These 12 T cell receptor beta chains came from one sample sequenced in a study of blood T cell repertoires in COVID-19. TCRdb keeps only in-frame clones here, not all; method: immunoSEQ multiplex PCR. The repertoire holds some 190,000 clones, 88% seen once, with 4% to 5% in the top ten. Sequencing was performed on peripheral blood. The receptors originated from a human donor in a cohort sampled during active COVID-19.

This clone has only a few counts. V usage is TRBV6-5 and J usage is TRBJ2-6; D is ambiguous. The CDR3 covers 16 residues. CDR1 is MNHEY and CDR2 is SVGAGI in the germline V gene. Trimming removed 2 bases from V and 0 bases from J, with 8 bases in between. CDR3 nucleotide sequence: TGTGCCAGCAGTTACGCACTTGACTCTGGGGCCAACGTCCTGACTTTC. This translates into CASSYALDSGANVLTF.

The chain joins TRBV7-9 to TRBJ1-4; D perhaps matches TRBD1 (5 bases). The germline CDR1 and CDR2 sequences are SEHNR and FQNEAQ (reference sequence). V was shortened by 5 bases and J by 8 bases, with 15 bases between the two germline ends. This CDR3 is 14 amino acids long. The CDR3 here is CASSRDLSNEKLFF. The CDR3 nucleotides are TGTGCCAGCAGCCGGGACTTGAGTAACGAAAAACTGTTTTTT.

The gene calls are TRBV29-1 and TRBJ2-5; TRBD2 is a possible D gene (5 bases). The CDR3 contains 15 residues. Germline V gene sequence: CDR1 SQVTM, CDR2 ANQGSEA. Between the trimmed V and J ends, which lost 3 bases and 5 bases, there was a span of 19 bases. CDR3 DNA: TGCAGCGTTGAGAGGGCGGGTGGATACCGGGAGACCCAGTACTTC. This sequence encodes CSVERAGGYRETQYF.

V is TRBV11-3 and J is TRBJ1-2; D gene unclear. V lost 1 base, J lost 6 bases, and 9 bases lay in between. The CDR3 totals 13 residues. From germline, CDR1 is SGHNT and CDR2 YENEEA. CDR3 sequence reads: CASSLVGGNGYTF. CDR3 DNA sequence: TGTGCCAGCAGCTTAGTCGGAGGGAATGGCTACACCTTC.

The V and J genes are TRBV28 and TRBJ1-6; 7 nucleotides agree with TRBD1. The length of the CDR3 is 16 residues. After removal of 6 bases from V and 5 bases from J, the junction contained 10 bases not matched to a gene. Germline V gene sequence: CDR1 MDHEN, CDR2 SYDVKM. The CDR3 region has the DNA TGTGCCAGCAGGTTAAAGAAGGACAGGAATAATTCACCCCTCCACTTT. It yields the protein CASRLKKDRNNSPLHF. Using reference TRBV28 and TRBJ1-6 for the parts outside the CDR3, the full variable domain is DVKVTQSSRYLVKRTGEKVFLECVQDMDHENMFWYRQDPGLGLRLIYFSYDVKMKEKGDIPEGYSVSREKKERFSLILESASTNQTSMYLCASRLKKDRNNSPLHFGNGTRLTVT.

The J gene is TRBJ1-6, the V gene TRBV10-3; D not resolved. The germline gives CDR1 ENHRY, CDR2 SYGVKD. The CDR3 is 15 residues long. Trimming removed 6 bases from V and 6 bases from J, with 15 bases in between. The CDR3 protein is CAIREEGSLNSPLHF. The DNA of the CDR3 is TGTGCCATCAGGGAGGAGGGATCCCTTAATTCACCCCTCCACTTT.

The V and J genes are TRBV4-1 and TRBJ1-2; possibly TRBD1 for D (6 bases). Trimming left V 1 base short and J 6 bases short, with 18 bases between. The germline V gene encodes CDR1 MGHRA and CDR2 YSYEKL. There are 16 residues in the CDR3. The CDR3 here is CASSQVWDNGRNGYTF. The CDR3 DNA is TGCGCCAGCAGCCAAGTTTGGGACAATGGACGAAATGGCTACACCTTC.

This sequence joins TRBV18 and TRBJ2-1, with TRBD1 identical over 7 bases. CDR3 length: 15 residues. The V and J ends lost 3 bases and 4 bases, in that order; junction bases with no gene match: 6. Looked up from germline, CDR1 is KGHSH and CDR2 is LQKENI. CDR3 sequence (DNA): TGTGCCAGCTCACCCGGACAGGTTACTTACAATGAGCAGTTCTTC. Protein: CASSPGQVTYNEQFF.

The J gene is TRBJ2-7, the V gene TRBV4-3; D is undetermined. This CDR3 contains 15 residues. The V gene's germline CDR1 is LGHNA and CDR2 YSLEER. Trimming shortened V by 0 bases and J by 1 base, and 10 bases separated the two germline ends. CDR3 in amino acids: CASSQDSHGSYEQYF. In DNA form, the CDR3 reads TGCGCCAGCAGCCAAGATTCCCACGGTTCCTACGAGCAGTACTTC.

This chain uses TRBV9 with TRBJ2-4; 10 bases line up with TRBD1. V shed 4 bases, J shed 7 bases, and the junction held 11 bases outside the gene matches. In germline, CDR1 is SGDLS, CDR2 YYNGEE. The CDR3 contains 16 residues. CDR3 amino acids: CASSLNDRGLWNIQYF. CDR3 in DNA: TGTGCCAGCAGCCTAAACGACAGGGGGCTTTGGAACATTCAGTACTTC.

This chain joins TRBV18 and TRBJ2-1, with 11 nucleotides matching TRBD2. V shed 3 bases, J shed 0 bases, and the junction held 4 bases outside the gene matches. CDR1 KGHSH and CDR2 LQKENI come from the germline V gene. The CDR3 runs to 17 residues. In nucleotides, the CDR3 is TGTGCCAGCTCACCTTCGACTAGCGGGACCTCCTACAATGAGCAGTTCTTC. This gives the protein CASSPSTSGTSYNEQFF.

V usage is TRBV10-3 and J usage is TRBJ1-1; 9 bases are a match to TRBD1. Germline-derived CDR1 and CDR2 are ENHRY and SYGVKD. Germline trimming cut 3 bases from V and 4 bases from J; bases unmatched to any gene: 12. The CDR3 is 17 amino acids. This CDR3 is CAISERGQGIASTEAFF. In DNA form, the CDR3 reads TGTGCCATCAGTGAAAGGGGACAGGGTATAGCGAGCACTGAAGCTTTCTTT.